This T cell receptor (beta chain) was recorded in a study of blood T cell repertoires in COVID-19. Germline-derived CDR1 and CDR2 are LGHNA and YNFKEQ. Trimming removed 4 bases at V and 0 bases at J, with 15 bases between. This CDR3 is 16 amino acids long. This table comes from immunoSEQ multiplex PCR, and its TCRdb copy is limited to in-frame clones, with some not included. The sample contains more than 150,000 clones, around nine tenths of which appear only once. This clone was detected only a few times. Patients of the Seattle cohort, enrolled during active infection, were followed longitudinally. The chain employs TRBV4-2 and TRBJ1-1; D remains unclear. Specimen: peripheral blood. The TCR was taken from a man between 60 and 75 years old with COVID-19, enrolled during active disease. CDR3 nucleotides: TGTGCCAGCAGCCTCCGCCCACAGCCGATGAACACTGAAGCTTTCTTT. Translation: CASSLRPQPMNTEAFF.